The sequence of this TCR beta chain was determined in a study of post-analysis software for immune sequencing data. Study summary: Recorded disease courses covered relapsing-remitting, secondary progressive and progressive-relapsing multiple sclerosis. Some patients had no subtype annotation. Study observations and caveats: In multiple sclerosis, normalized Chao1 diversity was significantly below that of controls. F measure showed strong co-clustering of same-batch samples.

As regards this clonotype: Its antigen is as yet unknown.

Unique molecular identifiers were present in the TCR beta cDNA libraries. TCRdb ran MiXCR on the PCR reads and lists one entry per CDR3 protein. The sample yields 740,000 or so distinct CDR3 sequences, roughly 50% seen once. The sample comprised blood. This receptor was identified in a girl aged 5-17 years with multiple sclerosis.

The CDR3 region has the DNA TGTGCCAGCAGGCTAGCCGGGACAGGGTTCGAGCAGTACTTC. Translation: CASRLAGTGFEQYF. The chain carries TRBV28 and TRBJ2-5; the match to TRBD1 covers 9 bases. The J call could be wrong; TRBJ2-7 is a better fit for the DNA end. The CDR3 contains 14 residues. CDR1 is MDHEN, CDR2 SYDVKM, per germline.